This T cell receptor beta chain was retrieved from a study of cytomegalovirus exposure and HLA in healthy donors. General study points: Altogether, around 160 TCR beta chains were recorded as cytomegalovirus-associated. More than 15,000 TCR beta sequences were associated with HLA alleles at 0.05 false discovery rate in a later analysis.

This clone was seen more than once but under ten times. Its antigen is unidentified. Researchers ran the PCR with 60 Vbeta and 13 Jbeta primers. Original data processing: In a later analysis, some 11 million of tens of millions of unique beta chains occurred in at least two donors. The repertoire was sequenced with immunoSEQ multiplex PCR; TCRdb's copy has only in-frame clones and lacks some. That table is the source of V, J and clone size, and D and trimming were worked out from the DNA. The table records some 150,000 clones, roughly 78% of them present only once. J gave up 7 bases and V 2 bases, and 11 bases lay outside the gene matches. The CDR3 has 15 residues. Germline CDR1 GTSNPN, CDR2 SVGIG (reference sequence).

Source material: PBMCs. The V gene is TRBV30, the J gene TRBJ2-1, with 7 bases lining up with TRBD2. The receptor was isolated from a man aged 50 or older in good health and CMV-seropositive. CDR3 region: CAWSTQRGLRNEQFF. The DNA for the CDR3 is TGTGCCTGGAGTACACAGCGGGGACTAAGGAATGAGCAGTTCTTC.